Shown below are 10 T cell receptor beta chains from a single sample sequenced in a study of blood T cell repertoires in COVID-19. Measured with immunoSEQ multiplex PCR; TCRdb has only the in-frame clones, and not every one. This table holds approximately 31,000 clones, 88% found once. The sample was peripheral blood. Receptor source: a human donor with active COVID-19. The donor label of this sample is uncertain.

The gene calls are TRBV5-1 and TRBJ2-6, with D possibly TRBD1 on 6 matching bases. Looked up from germline, CDR1 is SGHRS and CDR2 is YFSETQ. V shed 0 bases and J shed 2 bases, with 6 bases lying between them. This CDR3 comprises 15 residues. CDR3 sequence: CASSLEGAGANVLTF. The CDR3 DNA reads as TGCGCCAGCAGCTTGGAGGGGGCTGGGGCCAACGTCCTGACTTTC.

The chain combines TRBV3-1 (or the pseudogene TRBV3-2) with TRBJ2-7; TRBD2 might be the D (5 bases). V lost 4 bases to trimming and J lost 3 bases, with 10 bases between them. The CDR3 runs 13 residues. Germline CDR1 reads LGHDT; CDR2 reads YNNKEL (reference sequence). CDR3 bases: TGTGCCAGCAGCCGAAATGAGGGCTACGAGCAGTACTTC. Its protein product is CASSRNEGYEQYF.

The CDR3 is CASSYNRRTLIESGEQYF. The CDR3 DNA follows: TGTGCCAGCAGTTACAACAGGCGCACATTGATTGAGAGTGGCGAGCAGTACTTC. The chain employs TRBV6-2 or TRBV6-3 and TRBJ2-7; a weak D match, TRBD1 (5 bases). Per germline, CDR1 MNHEY and CDR2 SVGEGT. V lost 2 bases to trimming and J lost 6 bases, with 26 bases between them. This CDR3 contains 18 residues.

The rearrangement links TRBV27 to TRBJ2-1; 8 bases line up with TRBD1. The CDR3 is 13 amino acids. V trimming: 6 bases; J trimming: 4 bases; junction bases outside the gene matches: 2. Looked up from germline, CDR1 is MNHEY and CDR2 is SMNVEV (reference sequence). The CDR3 spells CASSRTGYNEQFF. The CDR3 DNA reads TGTGCCAGCAGCCGGACAGGGTACAATGAGCAGTTCTTC.

The V and J genes are TRBV12-3 or TRBV12-4 and TRBJ1-2; TRBD1 agrees at 8 bases. This CDR3 has 13 residues. Trimming took 6 bases from V and 5 from J; bases not matched to a gene: 5. CDR3 loop: CASRGQARYGYTF. The DNA for the CDR3 is TGTGCCAGCAGGGGACAGGCTCGGTATGGCTACACCTTC.

This chain joins TRBV19 and TRBJ1-1; possible D gene TRBD1, 6 bases. Germline values: CDR1 LNHDA, CDR2 SQIVND (reference sequence). The CDR3 has 15 amino acids. Trimming shortened V by 3 bases and J by 1 base, and 12 bases separated the two germline ends. CDR3 in DNA: TGTGCCAGTAGTATGGAGACAGGCCGGAACACTGAAGCTTTCTTT. Its protein product is CASSMETGRNTEAFF.

The DNA for the CDR3 is TGTGCCAGCAGTTACAGGGGTGGGTACGAGCAGTACTTC. The encoded protein is CASSYRGGYEQYF. V usage is TRBV7-9 and J usage is TRBJ2-7, with 7 bases identical to TRBD1. Germline lookup yields CDR1 SEHNR and CDR2 FQNEAQ (reference sequence). CDR3 length: 13 amino acids. With 6 bases clipped from V and 4 bases from J, the junction kept 6 bases outside the gene matches.

This clone occurred once. The V and J genes are TRBV7-2 and TRBJ1-2; maybe TRBD1 (5 bases). V shed 1 base and J shed 1 base, with 16 bases lying between them. CDR1 and CDR2 (germline): SGHTA, FQGNSA. The CDR3 has 17 residues. CDR3 region: CASSLVSGGQFNYGYTF. CDR3 DNA: TGTGCCAGCAGCTTAGTCTCCGGGGGTCAATTTAACTATGGCTACACCTTC.

The chain recombines TRBV4-3 with TRBJ2-3, with 11 positions matching TRBD2. CDR1 is LGHNA, CDR2 YSLEER, per germline. Trimming took 0 bases from V and 4 from J; bases not matched to a gene: 12. This CDR3 spans 19 amino acids. Here the CDR3 reads CASSQEVAGGPLAADTQYF. DNA for the CDR3: TGCGCCAGCAGCCAAGAGGTAGCGGGGGGGCCTCTCGCAGCAGATACGCAGTATTTT.

The chain has TRBV19 and TRBJ2-7, with 8 bases fitting TRBD1. The CDR3 is made up of 14 amino acids. Per germline, CDR1 LNHDA and CDR2 SQIVND (reference sequence). The V segment lost 3 bases and the J segment 3 bases; nucleotides outside the gene matches: 4. This chain's CDR3 is CASSIGTGLYEQYF. CDR3 sequence (DNA): TGTGCCAGTAGTATCGGGACAGGACTCTACGAGCAGTACTTC.